The present T cell receptor beta chain was sequenced within a study of long-term antiretroviral therapy in people with HIV. This clone was observed once. The assay used was immunoSEQ (version v3.0), run at survey level. Here immunoSEQ multiplex PCR was the method, and the copy in TCRdb shows in-frame clones only, minus some. The sample holds roughly 30,000 clones, roughly 88% seen once. The CDR3 runs 18 residues. Trimming removed 0 bases at V and 5 bases at J, with 23 bases between. CDR1 is SGDLS, CDR2 YYNGEE, per germline. The sequence was collected from a young man with HIV. The V gene is TRBV9, the J gene TRBJ2-5; D is possibly TRBD1 or TRBD2 (7 bases each). Sequencing was performed on unsorted PBMCs, taken 0.8 years before starting antiretroviral therapy. CDR3 sequence: CASSVGTGARGGFETQYF. The CDR3 nucleotides are TGTGCCAGCAGCGTAGGTACAGGGGCCAGGGGAGGGTTTGAGACCCAGTACTTC.